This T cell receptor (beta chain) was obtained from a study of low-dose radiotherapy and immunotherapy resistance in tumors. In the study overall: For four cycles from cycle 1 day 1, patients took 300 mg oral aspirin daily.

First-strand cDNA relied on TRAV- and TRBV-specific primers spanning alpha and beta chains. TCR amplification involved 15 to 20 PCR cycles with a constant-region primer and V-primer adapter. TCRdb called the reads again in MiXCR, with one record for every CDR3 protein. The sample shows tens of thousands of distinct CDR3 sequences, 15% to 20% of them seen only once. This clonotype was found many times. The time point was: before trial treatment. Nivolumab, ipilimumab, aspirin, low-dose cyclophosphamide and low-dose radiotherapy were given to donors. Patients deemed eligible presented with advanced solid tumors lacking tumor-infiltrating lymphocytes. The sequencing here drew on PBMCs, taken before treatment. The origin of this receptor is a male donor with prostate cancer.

The CDR3 coding sequence is TGTGCCAGCAGCATTTGGTCCGTGCCCCAGCATTTT. Residues: CASSIWSVPQHF. V usage is TRBV12-3 or TRBV12-4 and J usage is TRBJ1-5; no firm D call. The CDR3 has 12 residues. V lost 6 bases and J lost 9, with 12 bases in between.